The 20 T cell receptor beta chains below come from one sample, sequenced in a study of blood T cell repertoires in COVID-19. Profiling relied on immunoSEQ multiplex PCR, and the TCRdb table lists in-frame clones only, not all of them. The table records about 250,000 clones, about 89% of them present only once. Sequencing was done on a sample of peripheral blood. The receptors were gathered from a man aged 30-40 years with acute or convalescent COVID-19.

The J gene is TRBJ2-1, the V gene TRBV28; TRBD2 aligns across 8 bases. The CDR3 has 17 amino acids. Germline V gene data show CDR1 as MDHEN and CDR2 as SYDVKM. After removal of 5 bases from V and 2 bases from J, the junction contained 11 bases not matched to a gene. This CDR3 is CASSPHHGGRTYNEQFF. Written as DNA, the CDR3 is TGTGCCAGCAGTCCCCACCATGGCGGGAGGACCTACAATGAGCAGTTCTTC.

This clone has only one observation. The CDR3: CASSSMGAGGPPYHEQFF. CDR3 bases: TGCGCCAGCAGCTCTATGGGAGCGGGGGGGCCTCCTTATCATGAGCAGTTCTTC. V and J are TRBV5-1 and TRBJ2-1; 10 bases line up with TRBD2. The J segment lost 8 bases and the V segment lost 3 bases, leaving 17 bases of the junction unmatched. The CDR3 length is 18 residues. In germline, CDR1 is SGHRS, CDR2 YFSETQ.

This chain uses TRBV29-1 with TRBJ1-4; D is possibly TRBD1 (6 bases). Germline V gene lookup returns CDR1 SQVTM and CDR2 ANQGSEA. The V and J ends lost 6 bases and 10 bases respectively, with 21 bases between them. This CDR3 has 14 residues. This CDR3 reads CSVSPNRAEGKLFF. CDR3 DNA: TGCAGCGTCTCACCCAACAGGGCAGAGGGAAAACTGTTTTTT. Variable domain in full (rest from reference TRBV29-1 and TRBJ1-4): SAVISQKPSRDICQRGTSLTIQCQVDSQVTMMFWYRQQPGQSLTLIATANQGSEATYESGFVIDKFPISRPNLTFSTLTVSNMSPEDSSIYLCSVSPNRAEGKLFFGSGTQLSVL.

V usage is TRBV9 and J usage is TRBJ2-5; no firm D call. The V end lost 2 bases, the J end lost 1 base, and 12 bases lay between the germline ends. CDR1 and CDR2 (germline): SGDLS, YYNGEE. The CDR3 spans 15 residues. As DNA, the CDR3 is TGTGCCAGCAGCGTGATCGGAACGGGCCAAGAGACCCAGTACTTC. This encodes CASSVIGTGQETQYF. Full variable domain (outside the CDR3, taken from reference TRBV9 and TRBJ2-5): DSGVTQTPKHLITATGQRVTLRCSPRSGDLSVYWYQQSLDQGLQFLIQYYNGEERAKGNILERFSAQQFPDLHSELNLSSLELGDSALYFCASSVIGTGQETQYFGPGTRLLVL.

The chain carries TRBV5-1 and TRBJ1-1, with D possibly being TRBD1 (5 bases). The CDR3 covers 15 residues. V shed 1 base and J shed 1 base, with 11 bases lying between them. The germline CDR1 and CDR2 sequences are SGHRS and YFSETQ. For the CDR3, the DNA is TGCGCCAGCAGCTTGTTCAGGGTTGGGAACACTGAAGCTTTCTTT. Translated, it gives CASSLFRVGNTEAFF.

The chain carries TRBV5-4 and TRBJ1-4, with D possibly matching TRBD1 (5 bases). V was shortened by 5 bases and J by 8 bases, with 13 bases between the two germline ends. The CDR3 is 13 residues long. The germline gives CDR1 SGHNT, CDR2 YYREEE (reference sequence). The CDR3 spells CASRPQGAEKLFF. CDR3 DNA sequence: TGTGCCAGCAGACCCCAAGGGGCCGAAAAACTGTTTTTT.

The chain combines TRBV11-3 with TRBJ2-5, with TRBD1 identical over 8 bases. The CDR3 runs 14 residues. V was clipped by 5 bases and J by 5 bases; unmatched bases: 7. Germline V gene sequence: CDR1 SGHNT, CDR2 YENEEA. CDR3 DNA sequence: TGTGCCAGCAGCCCAGGGGGCTCGTTGGAGACCCAGTACTTC. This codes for CASSPGGSLETQYF. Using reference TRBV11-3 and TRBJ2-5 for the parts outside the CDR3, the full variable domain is EAGVVQSPRYKIIEKKQPVAFWCNPISGHNTLYWYLQNLGQGPELLIRYENEEAVDDSQLPKDRFSAERLKGVDSTLKIQPAELGDSAVYLCASSPGGSLETQYFGPGTRLLVL.

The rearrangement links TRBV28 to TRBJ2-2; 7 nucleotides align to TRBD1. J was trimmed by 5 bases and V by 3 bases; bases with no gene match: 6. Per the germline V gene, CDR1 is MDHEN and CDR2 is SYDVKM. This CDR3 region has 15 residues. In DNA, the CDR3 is TGTGCCAGCAGTTTGGACAGGTACATTACCGGGGAGCTGTTTTTT. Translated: CASSLDRYITGELFF.

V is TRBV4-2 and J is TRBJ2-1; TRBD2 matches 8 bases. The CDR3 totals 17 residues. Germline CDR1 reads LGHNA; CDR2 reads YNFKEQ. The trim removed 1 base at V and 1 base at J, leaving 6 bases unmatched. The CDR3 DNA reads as TGTGCCAGCAGCCAAGTGAGAGCGGGGGATTCCTACAATGAGCAGTTCTTC. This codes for CASSQVRAGDSYNEQFF.

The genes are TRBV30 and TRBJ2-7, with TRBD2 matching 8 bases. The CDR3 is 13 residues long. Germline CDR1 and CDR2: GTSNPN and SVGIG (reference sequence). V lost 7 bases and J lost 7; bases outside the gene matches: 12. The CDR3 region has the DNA TGTGCCTTGCGAACTAGCGGTGTGGCGGAGCAGTACTTC. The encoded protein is CALRTSGVAEQYF.

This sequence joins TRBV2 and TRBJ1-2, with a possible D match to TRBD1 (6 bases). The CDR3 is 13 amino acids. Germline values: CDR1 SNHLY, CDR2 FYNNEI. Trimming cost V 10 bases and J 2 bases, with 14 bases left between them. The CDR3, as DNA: TGTGCCATAAAACAGGGCGGCAACTATGGCTACACCTTC. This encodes CAIKQGGNYGYTF. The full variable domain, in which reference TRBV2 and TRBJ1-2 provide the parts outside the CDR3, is EPEVTQTPSHQVTQMGQEVILRCVPISNHLYFYWYRQILGQKVEFLVSFYNNEISEKSEIFDDQFSVERPDGSNFTLKIRSTKLEDSAMYFCAIKQGGNYGYTFGSGTRLTVV.

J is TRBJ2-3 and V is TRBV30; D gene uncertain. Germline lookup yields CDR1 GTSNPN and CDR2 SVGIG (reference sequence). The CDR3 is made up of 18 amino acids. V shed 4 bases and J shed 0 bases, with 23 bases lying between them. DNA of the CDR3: TGTGCCTGGAACGGCCGCCCCGCCCGAGGTCTCAGCACAGATACGCAGTATTTT. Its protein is CAWNGRPARGLSTDTQYF.

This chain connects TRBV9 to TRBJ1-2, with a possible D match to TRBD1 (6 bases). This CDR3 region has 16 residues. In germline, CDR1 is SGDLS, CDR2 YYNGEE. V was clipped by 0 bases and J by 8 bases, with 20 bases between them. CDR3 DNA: TGTGCCAGCAGCGTAGAAGAGGGCAGGGGTTCTGACGGCTACACCTTC. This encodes CASSVEEGRGSDGYTF.

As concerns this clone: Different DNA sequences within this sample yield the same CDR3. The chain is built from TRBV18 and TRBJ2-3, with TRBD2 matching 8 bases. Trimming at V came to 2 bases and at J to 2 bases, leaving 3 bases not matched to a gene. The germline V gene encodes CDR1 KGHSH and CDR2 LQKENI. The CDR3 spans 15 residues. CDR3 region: CASSPGRGVTDTQYF. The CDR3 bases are TGTGCCAGCTCACCAGGGCGGGGGGTCACAGATACGCAGTATTTT.

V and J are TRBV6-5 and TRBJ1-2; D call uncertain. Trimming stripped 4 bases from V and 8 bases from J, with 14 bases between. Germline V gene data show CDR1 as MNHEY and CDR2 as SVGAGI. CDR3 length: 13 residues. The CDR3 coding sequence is TGTGCCAGCAGTTTGACGGTGGCGGGGGGCTACACCTTC. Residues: CASSLTVAGGYTF.

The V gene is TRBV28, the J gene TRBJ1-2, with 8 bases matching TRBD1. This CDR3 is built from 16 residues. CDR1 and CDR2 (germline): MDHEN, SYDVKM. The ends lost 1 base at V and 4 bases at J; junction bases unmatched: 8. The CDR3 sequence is CASSLSGQGASYGYTF. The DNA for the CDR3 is TGTGCCAGCAGTTTATCAGGACAGGGTGCCTCCTATGGCTACACCTTC.

CDR3 coding DNA: TGTGCCAGCAGCCCGGGACAGGGATCGCGGCAGCCCCAGCATTTT. Its translation: CASSPGQGSRQPQHF. V and J are TRBV5-5 and TRBJ1-5; 9 bases agree with TRBD1. The germline CDR1 and CDR2 sequences are SGHKS and YYEKEE (reference sequence). CDR3 length equals 15 residues. With 4 bases clipped from V and 7 bases from J, the junction kept 9 bases outside the gene matches.

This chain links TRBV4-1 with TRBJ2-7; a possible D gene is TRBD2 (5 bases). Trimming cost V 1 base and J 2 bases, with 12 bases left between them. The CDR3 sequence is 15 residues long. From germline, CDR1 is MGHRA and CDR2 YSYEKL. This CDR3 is CASSQVGSGTYEQYF. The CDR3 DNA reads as TGCGCCAGCAGCCAAGTAGGGTCGGGGACCTACGAGCAGTACTTC.

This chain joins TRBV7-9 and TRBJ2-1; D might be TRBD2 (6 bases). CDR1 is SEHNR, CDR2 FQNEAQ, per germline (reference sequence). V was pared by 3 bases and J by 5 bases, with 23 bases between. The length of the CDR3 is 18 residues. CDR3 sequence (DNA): TGTGCCAGCAGCTTCCCCGGGGGACCCCTGCACGTTGACAATGAGCAGTTCTTC. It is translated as CASSFPGGPLHVDNEQFF.

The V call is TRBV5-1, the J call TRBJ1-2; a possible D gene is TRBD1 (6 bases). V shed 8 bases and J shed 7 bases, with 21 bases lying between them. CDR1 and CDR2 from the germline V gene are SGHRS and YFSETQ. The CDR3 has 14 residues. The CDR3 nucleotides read TGCGCCAGTGAATTGGGTTCAGGGGCTAGTGGCTACACCTTC. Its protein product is CASELGSGASGYTF.